This T cell receptor beta chain was sequenced for a study of blood T cell repertoires in COVID-19. As for the study in general: Whether acute or convalescent, the COVID-19 samples came from the United States, Italy and Spain.

Trimming at V came to 5 bases and at J to 4 bases, leaving 6 bases not matched to a gene. The CDR3 has 15 amino acids. The germline gives CDR1 SGHNT, CDR2 YENEEA. Authors' methods: Estimation of nucleated cell counts relied on the amplification of reference gene primers. Sequenced by immunoSEQ multiplex PCR; TCRdb stores in-frame clones only, minus some. V, J and clone size are taken as reported in that table, and D and trimming were inferred from the DNA itself. The table includes about 78,000 clones, roughly 89% detected once. Sequenced sample: peripheral blood. This sequence was found in a man aged 45 to 65 with acute or convalescent COVID-19. The chain couples TRBV11-3 to TRBJ1-1; 11 nucleotides align to TRBD1. As DNA, the CDR3 is TGTGCCAGCAGCCCGTCGGGACAGGGGGGCACTGAAGCTTTCTTT. Translated, it gives CASSPSGQGGTEAFF.